This paragraph covers one T cell receptor beta chain sequence. This record comes from a study of CD8 T cells in Susac syndrome. Random hexamers were used to reverse transcribe the RNA input (0.5 to 1 ug). TCRdb re-analysed the immunoSEQ multiplex PCR reads in MiXCR, keeping a single row per CDR3 protein. The top ten hold about 0.52% of the sample, which has fewer than 80,000 distinct CDR3 sequences, roughly 94% seen once. This CDR3 has 17 residues. In germline, CDR1 is LNHDA, CDR2 SQIVND (reference sequence). J lost 6 bases, V lost 4 bases, and 11 bases had no gene match. Sequencing was done on a sample of CD8+ T cells from PBMCs. This clonotype was sampled from a human donor with Susac syndrome. This sequence joins TRBV19 and TRBJ1-5; TRBD1 agrees at 11 bases. The chain's CDR3 is CASSRESDRGLSQPQHF. Written as DNA, the CDR3 is TGTGCCAGTAGTAGAGAGTCGGACAGGGGGCTTAGTCAGCCCCAGCATTTT.